A single sample gave rise to the 10 T cell receptor beta chains below, sequenced in a study of T cells of healthy individuals. TCRdb used MiXCR to reprocess the 5' RACE reads, holding one entry per CDR3 protein. The top ten clones hold 6% to 8% of a sample with about 96,000 distinct CDR3 sequences, 17% of them seen once. All receptors derive from a human donor in good health.

The rearrangement uses TRBV10-3 and TRBJ1-1; D not resolved. V was shortened by 9 bases and J by 1 base, with 9 bases between the two germline ends. The V gene's germline CDR1 is ENHRY and CDR2 SYGVKD. This CDR3 region has 12 residues. The CDR3 is CAMWDGNTEAFF. The CDR3 coding sequence is TGTGCCATGTGGGATGGGAACACTGAAGCTTTCTTT.

The V call is TRBV4-1, the J call TRBJ2-7; D is undetermined. V gave up 5 bases and J gave up 2 bases, with 7 bases separating them. This CDR3 region has 12 residues. Germline V gene lookup returns CDR1 MGHRA and CDR2 YSYEKL. The CDR3 region has the DNA TGCGCCAGCAGCGCCGGAGCCTACGAGCAGTACTTC. This codes for CASSAGAYEQYF.

This clonotype was counted only a few times. In nucleotides, the CDR3 is TGTGCCACCAGCAGAGCTCAAAAGGGACAGGGGACTTCACCCCTCCACTTT. Amino acids: CATSRAQKGQGTSPLHF. The rearrangement joins TRBV15 to TRBJ1-6; 10 bases line up with TRBD1. Per germline, CDR1 LNHNV and CDR2 YYDKDF (reference sequence). The V and J ends lost 1 base and 9 bases, in that order; junction bases with no gene match: 9. CDR3 length equals 17 residues.

This clonotype showed up just a few times. This rearrangement joins TRBV7-9 to TRBJ1-1; D is possibly TRBD1 (6 bases). There are 17 residues in the CDR3. The germline CDR1 and CDR2 sequences are SEHNR and FQNEAQ (reference sequence). V lost 4 bases and J 3 bases, leaving 21 bases between the germline ends. The CDR3 DNA reads as TGTGCCAGCAGCTCCCCGCCGGGACAAGGTCCCGACACTGAAGCTTTCTTT. Amino acid sequence: CASSSPPGQGPDTEAFF.

This clonotype was detected a few times. The V call is TRBV18, the J call TRBJ1-5; possible D gene TRBD1, 5 bases. V shed 3 bases and J shed 9 bases, with 18 bases lying between them. Germline assignment: CDR1 KGHSH and CDR2 LQKENI. The CDR3 consists of 15 residues. CDR3 in amino acids: CASSPWGPGWVPQHF. DNA of the CDR3: TGTGCCAGCTCACCCTGGGGTCCAGGGTGGGTGCCCCAGCATTTT.

This clonotype was observed at least ten times. CDR3: CAISEYQTAAFF. The DNA of the CDR3 is TGTGCCATCAGTGAGTATCAAACGGCGGCTTTCTTT. V and J are TRBV10-3 and TRBJ1-1; no firm D call. CDR1 ENHRY and CDR2 SYGVKD come from the germline V gene. V was cut by 1 base and J by 11 bases, with 11 bases left in between. The CDR3 is 12 residues long.

The gene calls are TRBV20-1 and TRBJ2-7, with TRBD1 identical over 10 bases. Germline V gene lookup returns CDR1 DFQATT and CDR2 SNEGSKA (reference sequence). With V trimmed by 5 bases and J by 5 bases, 3 bases remained unmatched. The CDR3 loop spans 12 amino acids. CDR3: CSAWDRGNEQYF. In nucleotides, the CDR3 is TGCAGTGCTTGGGACAGGGGCAACGAGCAGTACTTC.

Regarding this clonotype: Just one base apart from a much larger clone, this may be a read error. V gene TRBV10-3 combines with J gene TRBJ2-7; D may be TRBD1 or TRBD2 (5 bases each). V was trimmed by 0 bases and J by 1 base, leaving 25 bases between them. This CDR3 has 20 residues. CDR1 is ENHRY, CDR2 SYGVKD, per germline. The CDR3 DNA sequence: TGTGCCATCAGTGAGTCGTATCTTTTGACGGGGCAGGTTCGGTCCTACGAGCAGTACTTC. It is translated as CAISESYLLTGQVRSYEQYF.

The V and J genes are TRBV7-9 and TRBJ2-3; 12 positions agree with TRBD2. Trimming cost V 5 bases and J 1 base; bases outside gene matches: 7. CDR1 is SEHNR, CDR2 FQNEAQ, per germline (reference sequence). The CDR3 runs 17 residues. The CDR3 DNA follows: TGTGCCAGCAGCCCGAGGACTAGCGGGGTTGGCACAGATACGCAGTATTTT. Protein product: CASSPRTSGVGTDTQYF.

The chain carries TRBV20-1 and TRBJ2-3; no clear D gene. The CDR3 contains 11 residues. CDR1 and CDR2 from the germline V gene are DFQATT and SNEGSKA (reference sequence). V gave up 4 bases and J gave up 4 bases, with 6 bases separating them. The CDR3: CSATLSDTQYF. The CDR3 region has the DNA TGCAGTGCTACCCTCTCAGATACGCAGTATTTT.